These 9 T cell receptor beta chains share one sample of origin, sequenced in a study of human T cells and chemical hapten exposure. Stated time point: patch test 2, 6 weeks after DPC sensitization. Stated treatment: therapeutic diphenylcyclopropenone sensitization with weekly scalp DPC. TCRdb recomputed calls from the RACE reads with MiXCR, one row per CDR3 protein. The table records 75,000 to 90,000 distinct CDR3 sequences, about 10% of them present only once. The sample was whole blood, taken in connection with sensitization to the hapten diphenylcyclopropenone (DPC). These receptors all come from a woman aged 50 to 60 with alopecia areata. Some clones in this sample may be carry-over from other donors' samples.

This clonotype was detected a few times. The chain uses TRBV7-9 and TRBJ1-1; TRBD1 matches 7 bases. CDR1 and CDR2 from the germline V gene are SEHNR and FQNEAQ (reference sequence). V shed 5 bases, J shed 6 bases, and the junction held 6 bases outside the gene matches. CDR3 length: 13 amino acids. As DNA, the CDR3 is TGTGCCAGCAGCCTGACAGGGTCTCCTGAAGCTTTCTTT. It specifies CASSLTGSPEAFF.

This clonotype was recorded many times. The chain has TRBV5-1 and TRBJ1-1; the D is unclear. The V gene lost 3 bases and the J gene lost 7 bases, with 13 bases spanning the gap. This CDR3 has 13 residues. Germline V gene sequence: CDR1 SGHRS, CDR2 YFSETQ. CDR3: CASSYSDSDEAFF. The DNA for the CDR3 is TGCGCCAGCAGCTATTCGGATTCCGATGAAGCTTTCTTT. The variable domain in full, with the rest retrieved from reference TRBV5-1 and TRBJ1-1, is KAGVTQTPRYLIKTRGQQVTLSCSPISGHRSVSWYQQTPGQGLQFLFEYFSETQRNKGNFPGRFSGRQFSNSRSEMNVSTLELGDSALYLCASSYSDSDEAFFGQGTRLTVV.

This clonotype was observed many times. The rearrangement links TRBV20-1 to TRBJ2-7, with TRBD2 identical over 12 bases. CDR3 length: 15 amino acids. The germline gives CDR1 DFQATT, CDR2 SNEGSKA (reference sequence). V dropped 3 bases and J dropped 6; count of bases not matched to a gene: 9. CDR3 in DNA: TGCAGTGCTAGGGGGGCTAGCGGGAGGGCCGTCGAGCAGTACTTC. Its protein product is CSARGASGRAVEQYF.

This chain connects TRBV6-5 to TRBJ2-1; no reliable D call. This CDR3 comprises 17 residues. Germline V lookup: CDR1 MNHEY, CDR2 SVGAGI. V was shortened by 0 bases and J by 4 bases, with 16 bases between the two germline ends. This chain's CDR3 is CASSYSVRFPEYNEQFF. The DNA of the CDR3 is TGTGCCAGCAGTTACTCAGTACGCTTCCCCGAATACAATGAGCAGTTCTTC.

This clonotype was seen ten or more times. This CDR3 is CASAARGWSYEQYF. In DNA, the CDR3 is TGTGCCAGCGCAGCGAGGGGTTGGTCCTACGAGCAGTACTTC. This chain connects TRBV27 to TRBJ2-7; D possibly matches TRBD1 or TRBD2 (5 bases each). Between the trimmed V and J ends, which lost 8 bases and 1 base, there was a span of 15 bases. The germline gives CDR1 MNHEY, CDR2 SMNVEV (reference sequence). There are 14 residues in the CDR3.

This clonotype was seen only a few times. This chain links TRBV3-1 with TRBJ2-7; the D gene is possibly TRBD2 (6 bases). The CDR3 contains 15 residues. V lost 4 bases to trimming and J lost 2 bases, with 15 bases between them. CDR1 and CDR2 (germline): LGHDT, YNNKEL (reference sequence). The CDR3 DNA reads TGTGCCAGCAGCCCTCTCGGCGGGACCACCTACGAGCAGTACTTC. Its protein is CASSPLGGTTYEQYF.

This clonotype turned up a few times. The rearrangement uses TRBV18 and TRBJ1-1; D gene ambiguous. Trimming pared 2 bases from V and 6 bases from J, leaving 10 bases between. The germline V gene has CDR1 KGHSH and CDR2 LQKENI. The CDR3 spans 13 residues. This CDR3 is CASSPDLGSEAFF. The CDR3 DNA reads TGTGCCAGCTCACCAGATCTGGGGTCTGAAGCTTTCTTT.

This clonotype has more than one count but fewer than ten. The V call is TRBV19, the J call TRBJ2-1; the match to TRBD2 covers 8 bases. The junction had 10 bases not matched to a gene; V was cut back by 6 bases and J by 6 bases. Germline CDR1 is LNHDA and CDR2 is SQIVND (reference sequence). The CDR3 loop spans 15 amino acids. CDR3: CASRPRDGRANEQFF. The CDR3 coding sequence is TGTGCCAGTAGGCCCCGTGACGGGAGGGCCAATGAGCAGTTCTTC.

The V call is TRBV11-2, the J call TRBJ2-5, with TRBD2 matching over 10 bases. The CDR3 is made up of 16 amino acids. Per germline, CDR1 SGHAT and CDR2 FQNNGV. V was clipped by 5 bases and J by 2 bases; unmatched bases: 8. The CDR3 protein is CASSRRLAGLQETQYF. In DNA form, the CDR3 reads TGTGCCAGCAGCCGCAGACTAGCGGGTTTACAAGAGACCCAGTACTTC.